This entry concerns a single T cell receptor beta chain. This record belongs to a study of shared clonotypes between healthy human individuals. CD45RO-negative cells were positively selected for CCR7, leaving out terminally differentiated effector memory CD45RA+ cells. Recent vaccinations or acute infections were absent in the healthy HIV-negative adult donors. Using immunoSEQ multiplex PCR, the repertoire was profiled, and TCRdb retains in-frame clones only, with some absent. In the table there are some 2,100,000 clones, 93% of which are singletons. The CDR3 is 14 amino acids. Deletions cut 0 bases from V and 4 bases from J, with 11 bases between. CDR1 and CDR2 (germline): SGHNT, YYREEE (reference sequence).

The chain uses TRBV5-4 and TRBJ2-7; D is possibly TRBD2 (5 bases). This clonotype originated in a man between 18 and 29 years old in good health. Some clones in this sample may be carry-over from other donors' samples. Material: naive CD8+ T cells from PBMCs. DNA for the CDR3: TGTGCCAGCAGCTTGGGCGGACTCCTTTACGAGCAGTACTTC. Its translation: CASSLGGLLYEQYF. Full variable domain (remainder filled in from reference TRBV5-4 and TRBJ2-7): ETGVTQSPTHLIKTRGQQVTLRCSSQSGHNTVSWYQQALGQGPQFIFQYYREEENGRGNFPPRFSGLQFPNYSSELNVNALELDDSALYLCASSLGGLLYEQYFGPGTRLTVT.